This T cell receptor (beta chain) comes out of a study of blood T cell repertoires in COVID-19 (dated by TCRdb to the early 2020s). Background for the entire study: The collaborator samples originated in the United States, Italy and Spain and spanned the acute and convalescent phases of COVID-19. The repertoires were released in a freely available public database intended as a resource for research on the immune response to SARS-CoV-2. Subjects who had been exposed to COVID-19, were actively infected with it, or had recovered from it provided the deeply sampled blood TCRbeta repertoires that made up the dataset. The prospective study material was composed of cDNA or gDNA derived from T cells, B-cell-depleted T cells, or PBMCs. The sample metadata nearly always contained a de-identified subject ID, COVID-19 status, age in years and sex. HLA class I and class II types, where available, came from metadata supplied by the sample provider rather than from assay-based typing. The samples were drawn from the first 160 participants of the ongoing ImmuneRACE study and from 1,254 subjects provided by 6 global collaborators.

The table lists this clone with a count of one. Its antigen is currently not known. Base qualities were left out, and no much larger clone turns up one base away. What the research found in general, with its limitations: Clinical and demographic metadata were provided uncurated, with the amount varying by source and participant.

The immunoSEQ Assay, a bias-controlled multiplex PCR, was used to amplify TCRbeta CDR3 regions from genomic DNA. The authors' analysis ran thus. The number of nucleated cells in each sample was estimated by amplification of reference gene primers within the assay. Sequence reads were collapsed and filtered to measure the absolute abundance of every unique TCRbeta CDR3 rearrangement. For each sample, productive Simpson clonality was calculated as the square root of Simpson's diversity index over productive rearrangements. TCRdb retrieved this table from immuneACCESS and kept in-frame rearrangements only. Not all clones are present; in checked studies, unresolved V genes account for under half, and no reason is known for the remainder. Clone size and the V and J calls come from that table; the DNA yielded D and trimming. This sample holds tens of thousands of clones; around nine tenths were observed only once. The ten biggest clones cover around 5% of the sample.

Whole blood was collected in K2EDTA tubes by collaborating institutions according to the institutions' own protocols. For TCRbeta analysis, collaborators shipped samples in one of three forms: frozen whole blood, isolated PBMCs, or DNA extracted from either of those sample types. The sample was peripheral blood. The clonotype comes from a man between 40 and 49 years old with acute or convalescent COVID-19.

The nucleotide sequence is TGTGCCAGCAGCTTTAGGGGACACAGTACTGAAGCTTTCTTT. The resulting protein is CASSFRGHSTEAFF. The V and J genes are TRBV7-2 and TRBJ1-1, with TRBD1 tentatively as D gene (6 bases match). The CDR3 spans 14 residues, from the cysteine through the phenylalanine. The read is trimmed to its CDR3 DNA, 42 bases read in frame from base 1. For CDR1 and CDR2, the germline V gene lists SGHTA and FQGNSA. V loses 3 bases of germline sequence and J loses 5 bases, and the interval between the two ends is 13 bases.